The rows below give T cell receptor beta chains drawn from one sample of a study of multiple sclerosis patients with progressive multifocal leukoencephalopathy. The protocol was immunoSEQ multiplex PCR, while the TCRdb copy is restricted to in-frame clones and leaves out a portion. In the table there are tens of thousands of clones, roughly 87% of which are singletons. The sample was PBMCs, taken from a patient treated with natalizumab. Receptors originate from a human donor with progressive multifocal leukoencephalopathy. Each CDR3 is given with its conserved first and last residue. Each record gives: V gene, J gene, CDR3 protein.

v_gene: TRBV5-5
j_gene: TRBJ2-3
CDR3aa: CASSLDPRSTDTQYF

v_gene: TRBV11-2
j_gene: TRBJ2-1
CDR3aa: CASSFTRGASGYNEQFF

v_gene: TRBV7-6
j_gene: TRBJ2-7
CDR3aa: CASSLDGSSYEQYF

v_gene: TRBV5-4
j_gene: TRBJ2-1
CDR3aa: CASSFGQNAYHEQFF

v_gene: TRBV6-1
j_gene: TRBJ2-1
CDR3aa: CASPTGTRYNEQFF

v_gene: TRBV18
j_gene: TRBJ1-1
CDR3aa: CASSPARPNTEAFF

v_gene: TRBV18
j_gene: TRBJ1-1
CDR3aa: CASSPLADTEAFF

v_gene: TRBV9
j_gene: TRBJ2-7
CDR3aa: CASNGGDGVYEQYF

v_gene: TRBV23-1
j_gene: TRBJ2-1
CDR3aa: CASSQAWTSGKSYNEQFF

v_gene: TRBV19
j_gene: TRBJ1-2
CDR3aa: CATREGAPFYGYTF

v_gene: TRBV5-1
j_gene: TRBJ1-2
CDR3aa: CASSLGSLSNYGYTF

v_gene: TRBV5-1
j_gene: TRBJ2-6
CDR3aa: CASSLRFTDGANVLTF

v_gene: TRBV14
j_gene: TRBJ1-1
CDR3aa: CASSQVYGGTEAFF

v_gene: TRBV29-1
j_gene: TRBJ2-3
CDR3aa: CSAGTGGDTQYF

v_gene: TRBV6-6
j_gene: TRBJ1-1
CDR3aa: CASIYPGGETYTEAFF

v_gene: TRBV10-3
j_gene: TRBJ1-2
CDR3aa: CAISESGGGRGYGYTF